Shown below are 18 T cell receptor beta chains from a single sample sequenced in a study of cytomegalovirus exposure and HLA in healthy donors. Vbeta (60) and Jbeta (13) primers were used in the PCR. Produced via immunoSEQ multiplex PCR; TCRdb's table is partial and in-frame only. The sample holds under 150,000 clones, 67% seen once. Sequenced material: PBMCs. These TCRs come from a man younger than 30 in good health and CMV-seropositive.

This rearrangement joins TRBV15 to TRBJ1-1, with D possibly being TRBD1 (5 bases). Trimming removed 1 base from V and 1 base from J, with 13 bases in between. Germline V CDR1 and CDR2: LNHNV, YYDKDF (reference sequence). The CDR3 runs to 16 residues. Here the CDR3 reads CATSRGRGRGNTEAFF. The CDR3 nucleotides read TGTGCCACCAGCAGAGGAAGGGGAAGGGGGAACACTGAAGCTTTCTTT.

The chain links TRBV4-1 to TRBJ1-2; D remains ambiguous. Germline values: CDR1 MGHRA, CDR2 YSYEKL. This CDR3 has 14 amino acids. V lost 4 bases and J lost 8, with 17 bases in between. CDR3 sequence (DNA): TGCGCCAGCAGCCCCCTAAGGAGGTCATGGGGCTACACCTTC. It is translated as CASSPLRRSWGYTF.

This clone was observed a handful of times. The V gene is TRBV10-1, the J gene TRBJ2-5; 8 bases agree with TRBD2. The assigned J gene may be wrong: the sequence end matches TRBJ2-7 better. The CDR3 runs to 14 residues. CDR1 is WNHNN and CDR2 is SYGVQD in the germline V gene (reference sequence). In nucleotides, the CDR3 is TGCGCCAGCAGCCCCGGGGGGGTGAAGAACGAGCAGTACTTC. Translation gives CASSPGGVKNEQYF.

The rearrangement joins TRBV5-1 to TRBJ2-5; no firm D call. With 5 bases removed from V and 2 bases from J, the gap between germline ends came to 13 bases. In germline, CDR1 is SGHRS, CDR2 YFSETQ. CDR3 length: 14 amino acids. The CDR3 sequence: CASSSNLRQETQYF. Here the CDR3 DNA reads TGCGCCAGCAGTTCAAACCTTCGGCAAGAGACCCAGTACTTC.

The rearrangement joins TRBV10-3 to TRBJ1-2, with a weak D call TRBD1 (6 bases). V dropped 3 bases and J dropped 2 bases, with 13 bases sitting between them. CDR3 size: 15 residues. Germline V lookup: CDR1 ENHRY, CDR2 SYGVKD. CDR3 in DNA: TGTGCCATCAGTGAAATACAGGGCCTGAACTATGGCTACACCTTC. It is translated as CAISEIQGLNYGYTF.

Points on this clone: This clone may be a read error of a much larger clone one base away. V and J are TRBV28 and TRBJ2-3; 11 bases are a match to TRBD1. CDR1 MDHEN and CDR2 SYDVKM come from the germline V gene. The CDR3 is made up of 14 amino acids. V was pared by 5 bases and J by 3 bases, with 1 base of the junction left unmatched. The CDR3 is CASSGQGATDTQYF. CDR3 DNA: TGTGCCAGCAGTGGACAGGGGGCAACAGATACGCAGTATTTT.

The chain employs TRBV14 and TRBJ2-5; 8 bases line up with TRBD2. The CDR3 has 14 amino acids. Germline trimming cut 4 bases from V and 4 bases from J; bases unmatched to any gene: 5. From germline, CDR1 is SGHDN and CDR2 FVKESK. This chain's CDR3 is CASSLGLAPETQYF. The CDR3 nucleotides are TGTGCCAGCAGCCTCGGACTAGCCCCAGAGACCCAGTACTTC.

The J gene is TRBJ1-2, the V gene TRBV5-4, with 7 bases identical to TRBD1. Looked up from germline, CDR1 is SGHNT and CDR2 is YYREEE (reference sequence). CDR3 length equals 12 residues. The J segment lost 5 bases and the V segment lost 4 bases, leaving 2 bases of the junction unmatched. In DNA, the CDR3 is TGTGCCAGCAGCAGGGACAGTTATGGCTACACCTTC. It translates to CASSRDSYGYTF.

The chain recombines TRBV7-3 with TRBJ1-1, with TRBD1 matching over 9 bases. The CDR3 length is 16 residues. Germline V CDR1 and CDR2: SGHTA, FQGTGA. With V trimmed by 5 bases and J by 0 bases, 7 bases remained unmatched. CDR3 sequence (DNA): TGTGCCAGCAGCACCGGGACAGGGACTATGAACACTGAAGCTTTCTTT. It codes for CASSTGTGTMNTEAFF.

The J gene is TRBJ2-1, the V gene TRBV25-1; possible D gene TRBD2, 6 bases. CDR3 length: 18 residues. The germline V gene has CDR1 MGHDK and CDR2 SYGVNS. Deletions cut 1 base from V and 2 bases from J, with 18 bases between. The CDR3 loop is CASSEWEPAGSPYNEQFF. DNA for the CDR3: TGTGCCAGCAGTGAATGGGAACCAGCGGGTAGCCCCTACAATGAGCAGTTCTTC.

The rearrangement joins TRBV5-5 to TRBJ1-5; the match to TRBD1 covers 10 bases. Germline V gene sequence: CDR1 SGHKS, CDR2 YYEKEE (reference sequence). The junction had 6 bases not matched to a gene; V was cut back by 4 bases and J by 5 bases. The CDR3 consists of 15 residues. CDR3 nucleotide sequence: TGTGCCAGCAGCCAAGAGACAGGGGGCCATCAGCCCCAGCATTTT. Translated: CASSQETGGHQPQHF. The entire variable domain, with the rest obtained from reference TRBV5-5 and TRBJ1-5, is as follows: DAGVTQSPTHLIKTRGQQVTLRCSPISGHKSVSWYQQVLGQGPQFIFQYYEKEERGRGNFPDRFSARQFPNYSSELNVNALLLGDSALYLCASSQETGGHQPQHFGDGTRLSIL.

This sequence joins TRBV7-3 and TRBJ1-6, with 7 nucleotides matching TRBD1. The CDR3 spans 13 residues. With 5 bases clipped from V and 9 bases from J, the junction kept 4 bases outside the gene matches. Germline V gene sequence: CDR1 SGHTA, CDR2 FQGTGA. The CDR3 protein is CASSQRQGSPLHF. For the CDR3, the DNA is TGTGCCAGCAGCCAACGACAGGGTTCACCCCTCCACTTT.

V and J are TRBV27 and TRBJ1-4; D is possibly TRBD1 (6 bases). The V end lost 5 bases, the J end lost 7 bases, and 14 bases lay between the germline ends. The CDR3 is 14 residues long. CDR1 MNHEY and CDR2 SMNVEV come from the germline V gene (reference sequence). In DNA, the CDR3 is TGTGCCAGCAGTCTCGGGACACTGGGTGAAAAACTGTTTTTT. Amino acid sequence: CASSLGTLGEKLFF.

This chain connects TRBV5-1 to TRBJ2-1, with a possible D match to TRBD1 (5 bases). Trimming stripped 0 bases from V and 10 bases from J, with 11 bases between. In germline, CDR1 is SGHRS, CDR2 YFSETQ. The CDR3 sequence is 13 residues long. The CDR3 protein is CASSLGGAGEQFF. DNA for the CDR3: TGCGCCAGCAGCTTGGGTGGGGCAGGGGAGCAGTTCTTC.

This clone occurred a few times. The DNA for the CDR3 is TGCGCCAGCAGTGAGCCCCGCCGGGAAACTGGAAACACCATATATTTT. Protein product: CASSEPRRETGNTIYF. The V call is TRBV10-2, the J call TRBJ1-3; D remains unclear. The V end lost 2 bases, the J end lost 2 bases, and 13 bases lay between the germline ends. This CDR3 has 16 residues. In germline, CDR1 is WSHSY, CDR2 SAAADI.

The gene calls are TRBV7-9 and TRBJ1-1; 8 nucleotides match TRBD1. The junction had 9 bases not matched to a gene; V was cut back by 4 bases and J by 5 bases. CDR1 and CDR2 from the germline V gene are SEHNR and FQNEAQ (reference sequence). This CDR3 comprises 15 residues. The CDR3 coding sequence is TGTGCCAGCAGCTCTCGGACAGGGATGGGGACTGAAGCTTTCTTT. It is translated as CASSSRTGMGTEAFF. Complete variable domain (other parts from reference TRBV7-9 and TRBJ1-1): DTGVSQNPRHKITKRGQNVTFRCDPISEHNRLYWYRQTLGQGPEFLTYFQNEAQLEKSRLLSDRFSAERPKGSFSTLEIQRTEQGDSAMYLCASSSRTGMGTEAFFGQGTRLTVV.

The table lists this clone with a few counts. V usage is TRBV5-1 and J usage is TRBJ2-5; TRBD2 is a possible D gene (5 bases). The germline CDR1 and CDR2 sequences are SGHRS and YFSETQ. The CDR3 totals 15 residues. Trimming took 0 bases from V and 2 from J, leaving 11 bases between them. In DNA, the CDR3 is TGCGCCAGCAGCTTGGGAGCGGCCCAACAAGAGACCCAGTACTTC. It specifies CASSLGAAQQETQYF.

The J gene is TRBJ2-1, the V gene TRBV19; D unclear. V was clipped by 0 bases and J by 0 bases, with 6 bases between them. Germline V gene sequence: CDR1 LNHDA, CDR2 SQIVND (reference sequence). This CDR3 spans 15 amino acids. CDR3 nucleotide sequence: TGTGCCAGTAGTATAGACACCAGCTCCTACAATGAGCAGTTCTTC. Residues: CASSIDTSSYNEQFF.